Listed below are T cell receptor beta chains from one sample, sequenced in a study of CD8+ T cells in alopecia areata. Only in-frame clones appear in the TCRdb table, and some are missing; sequencing was by immunoSEQ multiplex PCR. The data contain about 200,000 clones, under 60% of them singletons. The starting material was CD4+ T cells sorted from blood, obtained at week 4, from a patient treated with tofacitinib. These receptors were obtained from a human donor with alopecia areata. The CDR3 runs from the conserved cysteine through the conserved F or W. Fields, in order: D gene, J gene, clone size, V gene, CDR3 protein, CDR3 DNA. A D gene is named only where the DNA matches it firmly. Some rows have no size entry. The others give once, few or many, or a class for an expanded clone.

D: -
J: TRBJ2-3
size: -
V: TRBV27
CDR3: CASNRILGSPDTQYF
DNA: TGTGCCAGCAACCGAATCTTGGGTTCTCCGGATACGCAGTATTTT

D: -
J: TRBJ1-2
size: -
V: TRBV30
CDR3: CAWSYNYGYTF
DNA: TGTGCCTGGAGTTATAACTATGGCTACACCTTC

D: -
J: TRBJ2-3
size: few
V: TRBV9
CDR3: CASSATLLGATQYF
DNA: TGTGCCAGCAGCGCGACGCTACTCGGTGCTACGCAGTATTTT

D: -
J: TRBJ2-7
size: -
V: TRBV29-1
CDR3: CSVELGAYEQYF
DNA: TGCAGCGTTGAACTGGGGGCCTACGAGCAGTACTTC

D: -
J: TRBJ2-3
size: -
V: TRBV6-1
CDR3: CASSGAGIANTDTQYF
DNA: TGTGCCAGCAGTGGCGCGGGGATTGCCAACACAGATACGCAGTATTTT

D: -
J: TRBJ2-7
size: -
V: TRBV29-1
CDR3: CSVVFAYEQYF
DNA: TGCAGCGTTGTATTCGCGTACGAGCAGTACTTC

D: TRBD2
J: TRBJ2-2
size: few
V: TRBV19
CDR3: CASKTRTSGNGELFF
DNA: TGTGCCAGTAAAACCAGGACTAGCGGGAACGGGGAGCTGTTTTTT

D: -
J: TRBJ2-2
size: -
V: TRBV23-1
CDR3: CASSLRKGGPSHTGELFF
DNA: TGCGCCAGCAGTCTCCGGAAAGGGGGGCCTTCACACACCGGGGAGCTGTTTTTT

D: -
J: TRBJ2-1
size: -
V: TRBV11-2
CDR3: CASSSQGNNEQFF
DNA: TGTGCCAGCAGCTCACAGGGAAACAATGAGCAGTTCTTC

D: -
J: TRBJ2-5
size: -
V: TRBV10-3
CDR3: CAISESEAETQYF
DNA: TGTGCCATCAGTGAGTCAGAGGCCGAGACCCAGTACTTC

D: -
J: TRBJ2-1
size: -
V: TRBV29-1
CDR3: CSARVAVGSYNEQFF
DNA: TGCAGCGCCCGAGTGGCCGTCGGGTCCTACAATGAGCAGTTCTTC

D: -
J: TRBJ2-7
size: -
V: TRBV29-1
CDR3: CSVEYGTGQYF
DNA: TGCAGCGTTGAATACGGTACAGGGCAGTACTTC

D: -
J: TRBJ1-6
size: -
V: TRBV6-6
CDR3: CASSQINTANSPLHF
DNA: TGTGCCAGCAGTCAGATAAACACGGCTAATTCACCCCTCCACTTT

D: -
J: TRBJ1-1
size: -
V: TRBV27
CDR3: CASSFLSRKTNTEAFF
DNA: TGTGCCAGCAGTTTTTTGTCTCGTAAGACGAACACTGAAGCTTTCTTT

D: TRBD1
J: TRBJ2-1
size: -
V: TRBV29-1
CDR3: CSVEGTGKRGSYNEQFF
DNA: TGCAGCGTTGAAGGGACAGGGAAGCGAGGCTCCTACAATGAGCAGTTCTTC

D: -
J: TRBJ2-7
size: few
V: TRBV5-6
CDR3: CASSFSGSGYEQYF
DNA: TGTGCCAGCAGCTTTTCGGGTTCGGGCTACGAGCAGTACTTC

D: TRBD1
J: TRBJ1-2
size: -
V: TRBV15
CDR3: CATSSNYGTGGEGYTF
DNA: TGTGCCACCAGCAGTAATTACGGGACAGGGGGCGAAGGCTACACCTTC

D: TRBD1
J: TRBJ2-7
size: -
V: TRBV7-2
CDR3: CASSEGTVRTYEQYF
DNA: TGTGCCAGCAGCGAAGGGACAGTTAGAACCTACGAGCAGTACTTC

D: -
J: TRBJ2-3
size: -
V: TRBV20-1
CDR3: CSANYGDTQYF
DNA: TGCAGTGCTAATTATGGAGATACGCAGTATTTT

D: -
J: TRBJ1-1
size: -
V: TRBV6-5
CDR3: CASSLGVIQAFF
DNA: TGTGCCAGCAGTTTAGGGGTTATACAAGCTTTCTTT

D: TRBD1
J: TRBJ2-7
size: -
V: TRBV7-2
CDR3: CASRLDRGRRNSYEQYF
DNA: TGTGCCAGCAGACTCGACAGGGGGCGTAGAAACTCCTACGAGCAGTACTTC

D: -
J: TRBJ2-1
size: few
V: TRBV10-2
CDR3: CASLDGGPYNEQFF
DNA: TGCGCCAGCCTCGACGGGGGACCCTACAATGAGCAGTTCTTC

D: -
J: TRBJ2-1
size: few
V: TRBV5-5
CDR3: CASSLASLQDSQFF
DNA: TGTGCCAGCAGCTTGGCCTCTCTTCAAGACTCCCAGTTCTTC

D: TRBD2
J: TRBJ2-3
size: -
V: TRBV28
CDR3: CASSYDTRRGGFTSTDTQYF
DNA: TGTGCCAGCAGTTATGATACTCGGCGGGGGGGCTTCACTAGCACAGATACGCAGTATTTT